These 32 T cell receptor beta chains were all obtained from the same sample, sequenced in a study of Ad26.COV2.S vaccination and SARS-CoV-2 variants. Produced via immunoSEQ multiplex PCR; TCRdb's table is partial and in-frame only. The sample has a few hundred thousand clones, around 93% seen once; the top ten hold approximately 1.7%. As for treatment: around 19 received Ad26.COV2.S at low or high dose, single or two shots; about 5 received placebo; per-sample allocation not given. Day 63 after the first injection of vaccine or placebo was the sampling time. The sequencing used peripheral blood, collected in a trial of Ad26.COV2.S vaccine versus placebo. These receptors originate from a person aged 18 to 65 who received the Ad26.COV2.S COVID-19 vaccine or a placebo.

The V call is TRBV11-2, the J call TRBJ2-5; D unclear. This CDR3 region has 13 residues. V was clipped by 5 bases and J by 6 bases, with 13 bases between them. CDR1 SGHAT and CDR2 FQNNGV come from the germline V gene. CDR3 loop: CASSEVPGKTQYF. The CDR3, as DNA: TGTGCCAGCAGCGAGGTCCCGGGTAAGACCCAGTACTTC.

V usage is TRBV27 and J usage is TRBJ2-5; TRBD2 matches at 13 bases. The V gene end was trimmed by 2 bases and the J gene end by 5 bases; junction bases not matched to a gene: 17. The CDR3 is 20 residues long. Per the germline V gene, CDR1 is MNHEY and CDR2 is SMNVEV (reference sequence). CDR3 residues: CASSLVSWTSGGNNRETQYF. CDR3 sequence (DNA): TGTGCCAGCAGTTTAGTATCTTGGACTAGCGGGGGCAATAATCGCGAGACCCAGTACTTC.

CDR3: CASRLIQVGSPLHF. CDR3 DNA sequence: TGTGCCAGTAGACTAATCCAGGTTGGGTCACCCCTCCACTTT. The chain employs TRBV19 and TRBJ1-6; no definite D call. V lost 6 bases, J lost 10 bases, and 16 bases lay in between. The germline gives CDR1 LNHDA, CDR2 SQIVND (reference sequence). This CDR3 is 14 amino acids long.

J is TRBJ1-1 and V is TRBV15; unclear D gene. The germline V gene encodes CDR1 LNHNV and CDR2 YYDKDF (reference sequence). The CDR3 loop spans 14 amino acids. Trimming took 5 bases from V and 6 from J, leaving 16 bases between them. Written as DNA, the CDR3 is TGTGCCACCAGCTCCCCCCGGGCGCCGGCTGAAGCTTTCTTT. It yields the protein CATSSPRAPAEAFF.

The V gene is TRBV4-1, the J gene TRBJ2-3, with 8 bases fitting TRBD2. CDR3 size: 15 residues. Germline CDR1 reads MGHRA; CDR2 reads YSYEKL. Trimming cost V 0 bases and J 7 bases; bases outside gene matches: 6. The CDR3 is CASSQDFRGGHTQYF. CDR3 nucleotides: TGCGCCAGCAGCCAAGATTTCCGGGGGGGGCATACGCAGTATTTT.

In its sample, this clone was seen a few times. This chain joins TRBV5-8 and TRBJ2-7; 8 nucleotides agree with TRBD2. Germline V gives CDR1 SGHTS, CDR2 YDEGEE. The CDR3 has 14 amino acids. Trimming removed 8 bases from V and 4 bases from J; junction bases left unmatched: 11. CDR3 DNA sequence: TGTGCCAGTCCCCGGGGGGGAATGGATTACGAGCAGTACTTC. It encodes CASPRGGMDYEQYF.

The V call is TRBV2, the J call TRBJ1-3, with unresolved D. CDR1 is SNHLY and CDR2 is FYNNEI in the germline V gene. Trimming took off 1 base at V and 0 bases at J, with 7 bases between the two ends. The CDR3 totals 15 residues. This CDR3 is CASSEVGFSGNTIYF. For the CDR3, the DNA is TGTGCCAGCAGTGAAGTGGGATTCTCTGGAAACACCATATATTTT.

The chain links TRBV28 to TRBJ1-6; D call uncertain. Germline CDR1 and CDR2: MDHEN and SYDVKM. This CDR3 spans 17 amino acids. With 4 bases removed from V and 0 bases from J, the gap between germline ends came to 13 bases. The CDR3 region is CASSYGEHYSYNSPLHF. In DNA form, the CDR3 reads TGTGCCAGCAGTTACGGGGAACACTACTCCTATAATTCACCCCTCCACTTT.

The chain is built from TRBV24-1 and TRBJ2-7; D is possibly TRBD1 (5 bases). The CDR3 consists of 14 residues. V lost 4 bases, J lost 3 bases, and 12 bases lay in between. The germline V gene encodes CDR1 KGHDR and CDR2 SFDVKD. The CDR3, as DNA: TGTGCCACCAGTGACCCCGGACAAAGCTACGAGCAGTACTTC. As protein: CATSDPGQSYEQYF.

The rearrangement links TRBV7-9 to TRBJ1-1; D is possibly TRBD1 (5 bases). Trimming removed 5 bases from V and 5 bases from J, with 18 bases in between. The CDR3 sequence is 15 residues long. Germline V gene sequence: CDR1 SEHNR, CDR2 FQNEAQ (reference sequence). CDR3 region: CASSPRGGGATEAFF. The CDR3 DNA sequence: TGTGCCAGCAGCCCCCGTGGGGGAGGGGCGACTGAAGCTTTCTTT.

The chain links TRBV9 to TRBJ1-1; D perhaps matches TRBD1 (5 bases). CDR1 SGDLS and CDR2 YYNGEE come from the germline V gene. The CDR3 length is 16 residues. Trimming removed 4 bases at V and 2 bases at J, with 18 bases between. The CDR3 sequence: CASSRHALRVNTEAFF. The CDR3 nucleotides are TGTGCCAGCAGCCGACACGCCCTCAGGGTTAACACTGAAGCTTTCTTT.

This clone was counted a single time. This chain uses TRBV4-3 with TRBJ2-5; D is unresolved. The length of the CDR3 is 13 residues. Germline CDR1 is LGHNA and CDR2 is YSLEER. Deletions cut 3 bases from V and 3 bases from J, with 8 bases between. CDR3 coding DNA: TGCGCCAGCAGCCACAGCTCCGAAGAGACCCAGTACTTC. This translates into CASSHSSEETQYF.

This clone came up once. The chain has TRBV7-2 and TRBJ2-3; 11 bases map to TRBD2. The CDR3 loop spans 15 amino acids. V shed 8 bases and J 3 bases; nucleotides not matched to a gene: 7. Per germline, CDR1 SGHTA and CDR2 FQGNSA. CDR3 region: CASLAGGRGTDTQYF. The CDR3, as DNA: TGTGCCAGCTTAGCGGGGGGGCGTGGAACAGATACGCAGTATTTT.

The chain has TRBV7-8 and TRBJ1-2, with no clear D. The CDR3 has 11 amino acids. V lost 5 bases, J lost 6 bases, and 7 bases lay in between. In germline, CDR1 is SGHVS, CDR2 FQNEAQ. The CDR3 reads CASSPGDGYTF. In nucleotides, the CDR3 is TGTGCCAGCAGCCCCGGGGATGGCTACACCTTC.

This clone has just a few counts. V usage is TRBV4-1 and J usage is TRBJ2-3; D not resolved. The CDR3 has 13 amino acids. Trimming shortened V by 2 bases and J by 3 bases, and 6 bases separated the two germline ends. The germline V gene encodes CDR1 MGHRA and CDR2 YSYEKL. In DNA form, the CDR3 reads TGCGCCAGCAGCCAACCATCGACAGATACGCAGTATTTT. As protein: CASSQPSTDTQYF.

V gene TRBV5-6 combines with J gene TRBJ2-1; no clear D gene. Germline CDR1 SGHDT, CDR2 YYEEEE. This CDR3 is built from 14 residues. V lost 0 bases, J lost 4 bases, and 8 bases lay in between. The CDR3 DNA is TGTGCCAGCAGCTTGGACACGGCGTACAATGAGCAGTTCTTC. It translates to CASSLDTAYNEQFF.

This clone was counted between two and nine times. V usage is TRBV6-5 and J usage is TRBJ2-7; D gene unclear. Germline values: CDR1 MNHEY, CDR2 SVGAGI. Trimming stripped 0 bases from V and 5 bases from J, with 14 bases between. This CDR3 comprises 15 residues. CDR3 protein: CASSYSNLGTDEQYF. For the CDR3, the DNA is TGTGCCAGCAGTTACTCGAATCTGGGAACTGACGAGCAGTACTTC.

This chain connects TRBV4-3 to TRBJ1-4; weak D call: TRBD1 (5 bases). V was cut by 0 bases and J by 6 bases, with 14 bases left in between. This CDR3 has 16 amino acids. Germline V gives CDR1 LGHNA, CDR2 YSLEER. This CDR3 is CASSQDPQGGYEKLFF. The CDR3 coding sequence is TGCGCCAGCAGCCAAGATCCCCAGGGAGGGTATGAAAAACTGTTTTTT.

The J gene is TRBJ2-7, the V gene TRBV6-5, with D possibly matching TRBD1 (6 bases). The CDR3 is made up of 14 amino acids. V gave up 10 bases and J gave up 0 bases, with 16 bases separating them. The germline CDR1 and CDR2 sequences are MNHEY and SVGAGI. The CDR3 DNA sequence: TGTGCCACCTTAGACAGGTTACACTCCTACGAGCAGTACTTC. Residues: CATLDRLHSYEQYF.

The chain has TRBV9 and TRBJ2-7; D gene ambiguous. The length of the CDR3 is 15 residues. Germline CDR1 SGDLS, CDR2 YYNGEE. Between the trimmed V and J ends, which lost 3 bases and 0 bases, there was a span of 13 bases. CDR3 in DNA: TGTGCCAGCAGCGCCACGGCGGCGAGCTCCTACGAGCAGTACTTC. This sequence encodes CASSATAASSYEQYF.

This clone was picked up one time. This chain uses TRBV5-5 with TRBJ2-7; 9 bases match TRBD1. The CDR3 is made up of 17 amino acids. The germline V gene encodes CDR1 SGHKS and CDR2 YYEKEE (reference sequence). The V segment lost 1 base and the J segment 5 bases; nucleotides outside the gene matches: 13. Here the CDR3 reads CASSLLGYRGPGNEQYF. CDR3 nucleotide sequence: TGTGCCAGCAGCTTGTTGGGATACAGGGGGCCAGGTAACGAGCAGTACTTC.

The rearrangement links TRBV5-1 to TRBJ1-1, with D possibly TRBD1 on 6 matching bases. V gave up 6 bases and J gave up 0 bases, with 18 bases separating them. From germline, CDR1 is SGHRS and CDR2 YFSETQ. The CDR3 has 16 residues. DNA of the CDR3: TGCGCCAGCACCGACCCGCGACAGGCCCTGAACACTGAAGCTTTCTTT. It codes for CASTDPRQALNTEAFF. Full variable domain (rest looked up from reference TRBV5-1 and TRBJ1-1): KAGVTQTPRYLIKTRGQQVTLSCSPISGHRSVSWYQQTPGQGLQFLFEYFSETQRNKGNFPGRFSGRQFSNSRSEMNVSTLELGDSALYLCASTDPRQALNTEAFFGQGTRLTVV.

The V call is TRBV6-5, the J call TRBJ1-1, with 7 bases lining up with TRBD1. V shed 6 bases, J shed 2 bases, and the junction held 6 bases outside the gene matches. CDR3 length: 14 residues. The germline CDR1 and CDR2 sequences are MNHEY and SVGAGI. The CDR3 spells CASSRQGYNTEAFF. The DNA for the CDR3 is TGTGCCAGCAGCCGACAGGGATATAACACTGAAGCTTTCTTT.

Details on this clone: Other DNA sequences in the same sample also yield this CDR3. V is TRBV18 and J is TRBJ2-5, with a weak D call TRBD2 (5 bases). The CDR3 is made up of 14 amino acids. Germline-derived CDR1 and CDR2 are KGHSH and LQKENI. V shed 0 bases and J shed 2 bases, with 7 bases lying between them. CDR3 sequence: CASSPPGEQETQYF. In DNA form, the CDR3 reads TGTGCCAGCTCACCACCCGGGGAGCAAGAGACCCAGTACTTC.

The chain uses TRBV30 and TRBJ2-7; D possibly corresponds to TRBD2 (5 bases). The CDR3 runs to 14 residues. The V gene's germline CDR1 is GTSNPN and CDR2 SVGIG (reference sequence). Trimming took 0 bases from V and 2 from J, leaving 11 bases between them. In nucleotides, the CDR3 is TGTGCCTGGAGTGTCGGGGATTTGCCCTACGAGCAGTACTTC. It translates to CAWSVGDLPYEQYF.

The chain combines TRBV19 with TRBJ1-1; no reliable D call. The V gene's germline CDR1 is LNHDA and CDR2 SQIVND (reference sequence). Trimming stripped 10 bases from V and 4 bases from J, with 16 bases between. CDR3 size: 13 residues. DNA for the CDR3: TGTGCCACTACACCATCAGGATTCACTGAAGCTTTCTTT. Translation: CATTPSGFTEAFF.

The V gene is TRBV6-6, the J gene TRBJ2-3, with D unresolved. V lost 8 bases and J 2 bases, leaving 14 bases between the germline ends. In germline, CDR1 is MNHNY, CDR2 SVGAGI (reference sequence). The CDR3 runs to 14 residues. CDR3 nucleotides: TGTGCCAGCCATCCGCGAATTTACACAGATACGCAGTATTTT. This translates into CASHPRIYTDTQYF.

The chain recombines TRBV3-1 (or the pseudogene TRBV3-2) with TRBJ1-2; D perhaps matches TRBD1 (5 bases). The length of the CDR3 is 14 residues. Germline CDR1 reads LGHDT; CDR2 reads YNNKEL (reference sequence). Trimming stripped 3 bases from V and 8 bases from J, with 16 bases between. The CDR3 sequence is CASSHCLGPGGYTF. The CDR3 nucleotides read TGTGCCAGCAGCCACTGTTTGGGGCCCGGAGGCTACACCTTC.

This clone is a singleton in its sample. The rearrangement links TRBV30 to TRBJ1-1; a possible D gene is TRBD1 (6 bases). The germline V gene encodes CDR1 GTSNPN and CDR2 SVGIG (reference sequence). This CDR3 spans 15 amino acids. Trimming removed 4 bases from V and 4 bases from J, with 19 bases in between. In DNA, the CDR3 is TGTGCCTGGACCCAAAACAGGGTTGTAATCACTGAAGCTTTCTTT. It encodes CAWTQNRVVITEAFF.

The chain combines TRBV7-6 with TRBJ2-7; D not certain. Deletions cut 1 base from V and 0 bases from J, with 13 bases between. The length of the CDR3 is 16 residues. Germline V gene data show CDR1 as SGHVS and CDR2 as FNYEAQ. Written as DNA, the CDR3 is TGTGCCAGCAGCTTAGTGGCTGGGGTAGCCTCCTACGAGCAGTACTTC. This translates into CASSLVAGVASYEQYF.

CDR3 DNA sequence: TGTGCCAGCAGTGAAGGACAGGGGGGTGAAGCTTTCTTT. Protein sequence: CASSEGQGGEAFF. The V call is TRBV25-1, the J call TRBJ1-1, with 10 bases fitting TRBD1. Germline V gives CDR1 MGHDK, CDR2 SYGVNS. V gave up 2 bases and J gave up 7 bases; unmatched junction bases: 1. The CDR3 has 13 residues.

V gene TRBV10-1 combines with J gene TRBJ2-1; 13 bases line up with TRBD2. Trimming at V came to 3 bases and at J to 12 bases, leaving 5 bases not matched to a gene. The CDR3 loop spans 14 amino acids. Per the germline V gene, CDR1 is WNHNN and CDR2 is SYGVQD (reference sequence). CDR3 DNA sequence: TGCGCCAGCAGTGAATTGACTAGCGGGGGGCGGCAGTTCTTC. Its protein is CASSELTSGGRQFF.